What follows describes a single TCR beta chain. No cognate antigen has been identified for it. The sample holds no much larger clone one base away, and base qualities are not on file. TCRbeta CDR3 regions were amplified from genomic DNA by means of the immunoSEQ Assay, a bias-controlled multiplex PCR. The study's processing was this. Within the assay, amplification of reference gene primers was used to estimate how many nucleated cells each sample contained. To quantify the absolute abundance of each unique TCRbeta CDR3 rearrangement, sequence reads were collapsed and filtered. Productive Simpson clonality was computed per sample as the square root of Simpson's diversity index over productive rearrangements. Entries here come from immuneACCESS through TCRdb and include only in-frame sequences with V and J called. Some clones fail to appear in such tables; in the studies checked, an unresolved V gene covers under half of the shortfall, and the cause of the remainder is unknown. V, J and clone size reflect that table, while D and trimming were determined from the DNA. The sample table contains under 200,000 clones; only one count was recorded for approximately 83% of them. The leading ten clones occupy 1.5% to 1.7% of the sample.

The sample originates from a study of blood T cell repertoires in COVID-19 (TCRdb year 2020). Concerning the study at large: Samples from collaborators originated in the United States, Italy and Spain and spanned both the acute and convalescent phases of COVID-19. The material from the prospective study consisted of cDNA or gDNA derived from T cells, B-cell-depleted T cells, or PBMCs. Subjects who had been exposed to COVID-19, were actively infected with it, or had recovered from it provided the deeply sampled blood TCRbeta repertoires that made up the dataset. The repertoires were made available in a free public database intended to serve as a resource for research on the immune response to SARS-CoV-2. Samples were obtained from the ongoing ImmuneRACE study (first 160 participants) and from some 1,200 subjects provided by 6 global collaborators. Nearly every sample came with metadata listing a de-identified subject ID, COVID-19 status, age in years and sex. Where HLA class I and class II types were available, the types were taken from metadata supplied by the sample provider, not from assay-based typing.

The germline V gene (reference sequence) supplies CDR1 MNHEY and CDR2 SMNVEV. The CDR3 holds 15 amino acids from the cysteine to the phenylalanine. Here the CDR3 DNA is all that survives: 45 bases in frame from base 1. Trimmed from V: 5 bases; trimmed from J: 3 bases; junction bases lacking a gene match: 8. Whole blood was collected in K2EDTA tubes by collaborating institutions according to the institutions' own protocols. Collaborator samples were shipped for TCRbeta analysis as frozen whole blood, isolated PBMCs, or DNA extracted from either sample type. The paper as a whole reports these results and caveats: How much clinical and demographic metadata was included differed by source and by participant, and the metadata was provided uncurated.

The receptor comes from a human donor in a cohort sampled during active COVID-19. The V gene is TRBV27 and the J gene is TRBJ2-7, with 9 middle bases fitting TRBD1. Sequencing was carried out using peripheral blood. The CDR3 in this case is CASSLTGTGYYEQYF. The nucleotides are TGTGCCAGCAGTCTTACCGGGACAGGGTACTACGAGCAGTACTTC.